Listed below are T cell receptor beta chains from one sample, sequenced in a study of blood T cell repertoires in COVID-19. Sequencing used immunoSEQ multiplex PCR; TCRdb keeps in-frame clones, though not all of them. The sample records about 250,000 clones, 85% to 90% being singletons. The specimen was PBMCs or T cells enriched from blood (not recorded which). All receptors derive from a man in his forties who had recovered from COVID-19. CDR3s include the opening cysteine and the closing phenylalanine or tryptophan. D genes are given only for firm matches. Clone size is shown for a subset of rows, as once, few, many or a class of expanded clone.

>TRBV10-3|NA|NA|TRBJ2-6
CAISESHQGKANVLTF
>TRBV5-6|TRBD1|few|TRBJ2-7
CASRQGAGHEQYF
>TRBV29-1|TRBD2|NA|TRBJ2-3
CSVEDAGLAGGTDTQYF
>TRBV3-1/TRBV3-2|TRBD2|NA|TRBJ2-7
CASSQDPPSGSIYEQYF
>TRBV5-1|NA|NA|TRBJ1-5
CASSWGPQRGQPQHF
>TRBV6-5|TRBD1|NA|TRBJ1-5
CASSFPGQDQPQHF
>TRBV19|NA|NA|TRBJ2-7
CASSTQREYTYEQYF
>TRBV28|NA|NA|TRBJ1-6
CASSQQGNSPLHF
>TRBV19|TRBD1|NA|TRBJ1-3
CASSPRQGPSGNTIYF
>TRBV4-1|TRBD2|NA|TRBJ2-7
CASSQATSGGRYEQYF
>TRBV27|NA|few|TRBJ1-4
CASSFRPGIATNEKLFF
>TRBV3-1/TRBV3-2|NA|NA|TRBJ2-7
CASSQSGQINEQYF
>TRBV12-3/TRBV12-4|NA|once|TRBJ1-2
CASSLAGNGYTF
>TRBV5-5|TRBD1|NA|TRBJ2-1
CASSLDPGGYEQFF
>TRBV7-2|TRBD1|NA|TRBJ1-2
CASSSRTGANYGYTF
>TRBV7-2|TRBD1|NA|TRBJ2-2
CASSLARATGGVDGELFF
>TRBV7-2|TRBD2|NA|TRBJ2-3
CASSLATSGANTQYF
>TRBV18|NA|NA|TRBJ1-5
CASSPRTRESNQPQHF
>TRBV27|TRBD1|NA|TRBJ2-2
CASSYGTANTGELFF
>TRBV3-1/TRBV3-2|TRBD1|NA|TRBJ1-2
CASSHGDRNYGYTF
>TRBV5-4|NA|NA|TRBJ2-5
CASSFEWETQYF
>TRBV25-1|TRBD1|few|TRBJ2-3
CASSSLRGRGTDTQYF
>TRBV4-2|NA|NA|TRBJ1-1
CASSQDGGRMGTEAFF
>TRBV7-6|TRBD1|NA|TRBJ1-4
CASSLFQGAVTNEKLFF
>TRBV4-1|TRBD2|NA|TRBJ2-3
CASSQDTGNQREATDTQYF
>TRBV7-6|NA|NA|TRBJ2-7
CASSSAPGYEQYF
>TRBV28|NA|once|TRBJ1-4
CASIGEKLFF
>TRBV19|TRBD2|NA|TRBJ2-2
CASSGLAGGPRELFF
>TRBV28|NA|NA|TRBJ1-6
CASSQNGRSYNSPLHF
>TRBV5-1|NA|NA|TRBJ2-3
CASSLVPAVTDTQYF
>TRBV5-1|NA|NA|TRBJ1-1
CASSPPGGRTEAFF
>TRBV19|NA|NA|TRBJ1-3
CASIEFSGNTIYF